The 23 T cell receptor beta chains below were found in one sample sequenced in a study of PD-1 blockade in classical Hodgkin lymphoma. The assay was immunoSEQ multiplex PCR, and TCRdb's table has in-frame clones only and misses some. The data contain around 21,000 clones, about 87% of them singletons. Time point denoted: cycle 4 day 1 (C4D1), after 6 weeks of nivolumab. Each patient relapsed following autologous stem cell transplantation, and prior brentuximab vedotin exposure differed. Thawed PBMCs were the source of CD8+ T cells, obtained through magnetic negative selection. Source: CD8+ T cells from blood, taken before the fourth cycle of nivolumab. The receptors were sampled from a human donor with classical Hodgkin lymphoma.

V usage is TRBV7-2 and J usage is TRBJ2-5; a weak D match, TRBD2 (6 bases). Germline V CDR1 and CDR2: SGHTA, FQGNSA. The V and J ends lost 4 bases and 0 bases respectively, with 12 bases between them. The CDR3 has 15 amino acids. CDR3 nucleotides: TGTGCCAGCAGCTCCAGCGGAGGGTACCAAGAGACCCAGTACTTC. Translating gives CASSSSGGYQETQYF.

The chain joins TRBV6-1 to TRBJ1-1, with 8 positions matching TRBD1. This CDR3 is built from 19 residues. J gave up 5 bases and V 0 bases, and 17 bases lay outside the gene matches. From germline, CDR1 is MNHNS and CDR2 SASEGT. The CDR3 coding sequence is TGTGCCAGCAGTGAAGCTTCCCCAGGGGGCGTGAAGATGGGTACTGAAGCTTTCTTT. This sequence encodes CASSEASPGGVKMGTEAFF.

The chain uses TRBV5-6 and TRBJ2-2; the D gene is possibly TRBD1 (6 bases). CDR1 and CDR2 from the germline V gene are SGHDT and YYEEEE. Trimming pared 2 bases from V and 5 bases from J, leaving 7 bases between. This CDR3 comprises 13 residues. The CDR3 loop is CASSLTGTGELFF. In DNA form, the CDR3 reads TGTGCCAGCAGCTTAACAGGGACCGGGGAGCTGTTTTTT. Looking up the rest from reference TRBV5-6 and TRBJ2-2 gives the full variable domain: DAGVTQSPTHLIKTRGQQVTLRCSPKSGHDTVSWYQQALGQGPQFIFQYYEEEERQRGNFPDRFSGHQFPNYSSELNVNALLLGDSALYLCASSLTGTGELFFGEGSRLTVL.

The chain employs TRBV30 and TRBJ2-7, with D unresolved. The CDR3 has 13 amino acids. Germline-derived CDR1 and CDR2 are GTSNPN and SVGIG (reference sequence). V was cut by 0 bases and J by 5 bases, with 11 bases left in between. Written as DNA, the CDR3 is TGTGCCTGGAGTGTACGGGCTTTCGACGAGCAGTACTTC. It encodes CAWSVRAFDEQYF.

The rearrangement links TRBV11-3 to TRBJ1-1; D not certain. CDR3 size: 13 residues. Looked up from germline, CDR1 is SGHNT and CDR2 is YENEEA. The V gene lost 3 bases and the J gene lost 2 bases, with 7 bases spanning the gap. This chain's CDR3 is CASSLAPNTEAFF. The DNA for the CDR3 is TGTGCCAGCAGCTTGGCACCCAACACTGAAGCTTTCTTT.

The genes are TRBV18 and TRBJ2-5; 8 bases match TRBD1. V was clipped by 5 bases and J by 5 bases; unmatched bases: 4. This CDR3 contains 13 residues. Germline V CDR1 and CDR2: KGHSH, LQKENI. The CDR3 spells CASSLGTGETQYF. For the CDR3, the DNA is TGTGCCAGCTCATTAGGGACAGGCGAGACCCAGTACTTC.

CDR3 sequence reads: CASWQSPISSGANVLTF. CDR3 sequence (DNA): TGTGCCAGCTGGCAGAGTCCTATTAGCTCTGGGGCCAACGTCCTGACTTTC. V usage is TRBV11-2 and J usage is TRBJ2-6, with D unclear. From germline, CDR1 is SGHAT and CDR2 FQNNGV. Trimming removed 8 bases at V and 0 bases at J, with 17 bases between. The CDR3 totals 17 residues.

This clone has a single count. This chain connects TRBV13 to TRBJ2-1; 7 nucleotides match TRBD2. Germline values: CDR1 PRHDT, CDR2 FYEKMQ (reference sequence). V was pared by 2 bases and J by 1 base, with 8 bases of the junction left unmatched. This CDR3 region has 17 residues. This CDR3 reads CASSLSREGASYNEQFF. CDR3 DNA: TGTGCCAGCAGCTTAAGTAGGGAGGGAGCGTCCTACAATGAGCAGTTCTTC.

The J gene is TRBJ1-1, the V gene TRBV29-1; TRBD1 is a possible D gene (5 bases). There are 15 residues in the CDR3. Trimming shortened V by 1 base and J by 6 bases, and 18 bases separated the two germline ends. Per the germline V gene, CDR1 is SQVTM and CDR2 is ANQGSEA. The CDR3 region is CSVEGPRLGVPEAFF. Here the CDR3 DNA reads TGCAGCGTTGAAGGGCCTCGACTGGGGGTCCCTGAAGCTTTCTTT. Looking up the rest from reference TRBV29-1 and TRBJ1-1 gives the full variable domain: SAVISQKPSRDICQRGTSLTIQCQVDSQVTMMFWYRQQPGQSLTLIATANQGSEATYESGFVIDKFPISRPNLTFSTLTVSNMSPEDSSIYLCSVEGPRLGVPEAFFGQGTRLTVV.

The chain employs TRBV2 and TRBJ2-1, with unresolved D. CDR3 size: 10 residues. V dropped 6 bases and J dropped 7 bases, with 4 bases sitting between them. Per germline, CDR1 SNHLY and CDR2 FYNNEI. CDR3 in DNA: TGTGCCAGCAGGGGAAATGAGCAGTTCTTC. This gives the protein CASRGNEQFF.

This chain uses TRBV9 with TRBJ2-3, with D hard to call. Germline V gene sequence: CDR1 SGDLS, CDR2 YYNGEE. V was cut by 0 bases and J by 2 bases, with 10 bases left in between. The length of the CDR3 is 15 residues. The DNA of the CDR3 is TGTGCCAGCAGCGTAGAATGGGTCGTCACAGATACGCAGTATTTT. This codes for CASSVEWVVTDTQYF.

This chain connects TRBV2 to TRBJ1-2, with D possibly being TRBD1 (5 bases). Germline CDR1 SNHLY, CDR2 FYNNEI. V was shortened by 8 bases and J by 0 bases, with 16 bases between the two germline ends. This CDR3 contains 15 residues. The CDR3 here is CASLMSGEANYGYTF. CDR3 coding DNA: TGTGCCAGCCTGATGTCGGGGGAGGCTAACTATGGCTACACCTTC.

This chain uses TRBV7-9 with TRBJ1-2, with 7 bases identical to TRBD1. Trimming cost V 4 bases and J 3 bases; bases outside gene matches: 8. The CDR3 runs 15 residues. Germline CDR1 is SEHNR and CDR2 is FQNEAQ (reference sequence). The CDR3 loop reads CASSSPNRGDYGYTF. CDR3 DNA: TGTGCCAGCAGCTCCCCGAACAGGGGCGACTATGGCTACACCTTC.

This clone showed up just once. V and J are TRBV27 and TRBJ2-1; 8 bases map to TRBD2. Trimming cost V 5 bases and J 10 bases; bases outside gene matches: 4. The CDR3 extends over 12 amino acids. The V gene's germline CDR1 is MNHEY and CDR2 SMNVEV (reference sequence). The DNA for the CDR3 is TGTGCCAGCAGTCCTTTAGCGGGGGAGCAGTTCTTC. Translating gives CASSPLAGEQFF.

The chain is built from TRBV30 and TRBJ2-3; D ambiguous. V was clipped by 5 bases and J by 1 base, with 13 bases between them. This CDR3 comprises 14 residues. The germline V gene encodes CDR1 GTSNPN and CDR2 SVGIG (reference sequence). CDR3 coding DNA: TGTGCCTGGCTGGAGTATGCTCGCACAGATACGCAGTATTTT. Amino acid sequence: CAWLEYARTDTQYF. Full variable domain (outside the CDR3, taken from reference TRBV30 and TRBJ2-3): SQTIHQWPATLVQPVGSPLSLECTVEGTSNPNLYWYRQAAGRGLQLLFYSVGIGQISSEVPQNLSASRPQDRQFILSSKKLLLSDSGFYLCAWLEYARTDTQYFGPGTRLTVL.

The genes are TRBV27 and TRBJ2-3, with 9 bases that match TRBD1. This CDR3 is 16 amino acids long. After removal of 0 bases from V and 5 bases from J, the junction contained 6 bases not matched to a gene. CDR1 and CDR2 (germline): MNHEY, SMNVEV (reference sequence). CDR3 sequence reads: CASSLSIGDREDTQYF. In nucleotides, the CDR3 is TGTGCCAGCAGTTTATCGATAGGGGACAGGGAAGATACGCAGTATTTT.

This rearrangement joins TRBV27 to TRBJ2-7; tentative D call: TRBD1 (6 bases). The V end was cut by 0 bases, the J end by 2 bases, with 17 bases between. This CDR3 has 17 residues. Germline V CDR1 and CDR2: MNHEY, SMNVEV (reference sequence). The CDR3 protein is CASSLSPRQGPPYEQYF. The CDR3 DNA reads as TGTGCCAGCAGTTTATCGCCCAGGCAGGGGCCTCCCTACGAGCAGTACTTC.

The chain carries TRBV27 and TRBJ2-3; D is unclear. Germline values: CDR1 MNHEY, CDR2 SMNVEV (reference sequence). CDR3 size: 16 residues. V lost 6 bases and J 0 bases, leaving 16 bases between the germline ends. DNA for the CDR3: TGTGCCAGCAGCCCCACCGTAGGCGATAGCACAGATACGCAGTATTTT. Its protein product is CASSPTVGDSTDTQYF.

This sequence joins TRBV27 and TRBJ2-7, with D perhaps TRBD2 (5 bases). The germline CDR1 and CDR2 sequences are MNHEY and SMNVEV (reference sequence). The CDR3 covers 14 residues. V dropped 4 bases and J dropped 3 bases, with 13 bases sitting between them. CDR3 in DNA: TGTGCCAGCAGTTCCCGACGGGATCTCTACGAGCAGTACTTC. Amino acid sequence: CASSSRRDLYEQYF.

This chain connects TRBV2 to TRBJ1-6, with a possible D match to TRBD1 (5 bases). The V end was cut by 10 bases, the J end by 13 bases, with 14 bases between. This CDR3 is built from 11 residues. CDR1 is SNHLY and CDR2 is FYNNEI in the germline V gene. The CDR3 loop reads CATSAGLPLHF. The DNA for the CDR3 is TGTGCCACCAGCGCAGGGCTCCCCCTCCACTTT.

This chain joins TRBV27 and TRBJ2-7, with D perhaps matching TRBD1 (5 bases). The CDR3 covers 16 residues. Per germline, CDR1 MNHEY and CDR2 SMNVEV (reference sequence). V lost 2 bases and J lost 4, with 18 bases in between. The CDR3 region is CASSLADSTVHYEQYF. DNA of the CDR3: TGTGCCAGCAGTTTAGCAGACTCGACAGTACATTACGAGCAGTACTTC.

The chain recombines TRBV27 with TRBJ2-7; D unclear. The germline V and J ends were trimmed by 2 bases and 0 bases, with 8 bases remaining between them. Per germline, CDR1 MNHEY and CDR2 SMNVEV (reference sequence). CDR3 length: 14 residues. The CDR3 sequence is CASSLRAISYEQYF. The CDR3 DNA reads TGTGCCAGCAGTTTACGCGCTATCTCCTACGAGCAGTACTTC.

The J gene is TRBJ2-7, the V gene TRBV6-5; D is ambiguous. There are 14 residues in the CDR3. V gave up 2 bases and J gave up 1 base, with 9 bases separating them. The V gene's germline CDR1 is MNHEY and CDR2 SVGAGI. This CDR3 is CASSYGRSSYEQYF. Here the CDR3 DNA reads TGTGCCAGCAGTTACGGACGGTCTTCCTACGAGCAGTACTTC.